These 9 T cell receptor beta chains were all obtained from the same sample, sequenced in a study of glioma-infiltrating T cells. Using RNA template, CDR3s of TCR alpha and beta were amplified with iRepertoire arm-PCR. MiXCR, applied by TCRdb to the multiplex PCR reads, yields one record per CDR3 protein. Among 400,000 or so distinct CDR3 sequences listed, roughly two fifths were seen once. Sequences were obtained from glioma tissue, nonneoplastic brain tissue, or PBMCs (not recorded which). The receptor set was obtained from a human donor with low-grade glioma or glioblastoma, undergoing nonglioma brain surgery, or in good health (not recorded which).

The chain couples TRBV7-9 to TRBJ2-7; no clear D gene. The CDR3 loop spans 15 amino acids. Germline-derived CDR1 and CDR2 are SEHNR and FQNEAQ (reference sequence). V was clipped by 4 bases and J by 2 bases, with 15 bases between them. The CDR3 DNA reads as TGTGCCAGCAGCTCCACGACCCAGCGTACCTACGAGCAGTACTTC. Its translation is CASSSTTQRTYEQYF.

On this clonotype: The junction and the germline gene differ at one end; a read error may be behind it. The chain carries TRBV7-2 and TRBJ2-1; 7 bases match TRBD1. Germline CDR1 and CDR2: SGHTA and FQGNSA. The CDR3 runs 15 residues. The CDR3 sequence is CAGSSLGGSYNEQFF. CDR3 coding DNA: TGTGCCGGCAGCTCTCTAGGGGGCTCATACAATGAGCAGTTCTTC.

The gene calls are TRBV4-1 and TRBJ2-3; TRBD2 aligns across 7 bases. Germline CDR1 is MGHRA and CDR2 is YSYEKL. V shed 2 bases and J 6 bases; nucleotides not matched to a gene: 8. The CDR3 contains 15 residues. The CDR3 spells CASSQKGGRIDTQYF. For the CDR3, the DNA is TGCGCCAGCAGCCAAAAGGGCGGGAGAATCGATACGCAGTATTTT.

Concerning this clonotype: A much bigger clone sits one base away, suggesting this may be a read error. The V and J genes are TRBV6-6 and TRBJ1-1; D possibly corresponds to TRBD1 (5 bases). The CDR3 has 17 residues. The V gene's germline CDR1 is MNHNY and CDR2 SVGAGI (reference sequence). CDR3 sequence: CASSYRAEGQVNTEALF. The CDR3 nucleotides read TGTGCCAGCAGTTACAGGGCTGAGGGGCAAGTGAACACTGAAGCTTTATTT.

This sequence joins TRBV4-2 and TRBJ1-4; D ambiguous. The ends were cut back, 1 base at V and 4 bases at J, with 10 bases in the middle. The CDR3 is 15 amino acids. Germline V gene data show CDR1 as LGHNA and CDR2 as YNFKEQ. CDR3 DNA sequence: TGTGCCAGCAGCCAAGTAACGGGGAATAATGAAAAACTGTTTTTT. Protein sequence: CASSQVTGNNEKLFF.

This clonotype has a handful of counts. The genes are TRBV12-3 or TRBV12-4 and TRBJ1-4; 10 nucleotides align to TRBD1. The CDR3 is made up of 18 amino acids. V was clipped by 4 bases and J by 6 bases; unmatched bases: 14. In DNA, the CDR3 is TGTGCCAGCAGTTCGATCCCGGGACAGGGGACCTCCCATGAAAAACTGTTTTTT. Encoded protein: CASSSIPGQGTSHEKLFF.

The chain uses TRBV27 and TRBJ2-1; 11 bases agree with TRBD2. V shed 6 bases, J shed 6 bases, and the junction held 10 bases outside the gene matches. The germline V gene has CDR1 MNHEY and CDR2 SMNVEV (reference sequence). CDR3 length: 16 amino acids. In DNA form, the CDR3 reads TGTGCCAGCAGCCCTATACTAGCGGGAGCCGTCAATGAGCAGTTCTTC. Residues: CASSPILAGAVNEQFF.

This clonotype was seen ten or more times. The chain is built from TRBV27 and TRBJ2-7, with 7 bases identical to TRBD1. V trimming: 1 base; J trimming: 7 bases; junction bases outside the gene matches: 4. CDR1 and CDR2 (germline): MNHEY, SMNVEV (reference sequence). The CDR3 sequence is 13 residues long. The CDR3 spells CASSLFDRVEQYF. In DNA form, the CDR3 reads TGTGCCAGCAGTTTATTTGACAGGGTTGAGCAGTACTTC.

The sample holds one count of this clonotype. The chain has TRBV28 and TRBJ2-2; 9 bases are shared with TRBD2. The junction had 7 bases not matched to a gene; V was cut back by 5 bases and J by 6 bases. The germline V gene has CDR1 MDHEN and CDR2 SYDVKM. The length of the CDR3 is 15 residues. CDR3 sequence: CASSQGIAGAGELFF. The CDR3 region has the DNA TGTGCCAGCAGTCAAGGAATAGCGGGAGCCGGGGAGCTGTTTTTT.